This TCR beta chain was found in a study of blood T cells in healthy people across ages. About the study: Using template switching, researchers captured about one barcoded beta molecule for each two T cells.

Primed by a sample-barcoded 5' primer and a J-beta primer mix, a second PCR proceeded for about 6 to 11 cycles. With 12 random nucleotides, a template-switch adaptor tagged each individual cDNA molecule. Sequencing recovered at least 2.5 million CDR3-containing paired-end reads from each sample. TCRdb analysed the 5' RACE reads with MiXCR anew, one entry per CDR3 protein. The sample shows some 710,000 distinct CDR3 sequences, 22% of them seen only once. The CDR3 is 11 residues long. With 2 bases removed from V and 7 bases from J, the gap between germline ends came to 5 bases. Germline assignment: CDR1 SGHTA and CDR2 FQGNSA. The donors, aged roughly 6 to 95, were healthy Caucasians from Russia.

Sequencing was carried out using blood. The origin of this receptor is a man between 70 and 80 years old in good health. The chain recombines TRBV7-2 with TRBJ1-2, with D perhaps matching TRBD1 (5 bases). This CDR3 is CASSLQGGYTF. The CDR3 DNA sequence: TGTGCCAGCAGCTTACAGGGTGGCTACACCTTC.